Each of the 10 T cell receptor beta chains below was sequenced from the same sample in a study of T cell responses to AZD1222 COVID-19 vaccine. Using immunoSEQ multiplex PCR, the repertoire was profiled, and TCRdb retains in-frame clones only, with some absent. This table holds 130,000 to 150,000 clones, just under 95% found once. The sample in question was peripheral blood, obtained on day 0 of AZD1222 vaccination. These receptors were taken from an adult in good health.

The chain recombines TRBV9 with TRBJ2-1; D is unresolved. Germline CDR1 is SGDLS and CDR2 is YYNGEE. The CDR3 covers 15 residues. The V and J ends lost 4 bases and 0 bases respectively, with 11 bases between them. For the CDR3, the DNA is TGTGCCAGCAGCCCCGCCGGACGCTCCTACAATGAGCAGTTCTTC. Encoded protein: CASSPAGRSYNEQFF.

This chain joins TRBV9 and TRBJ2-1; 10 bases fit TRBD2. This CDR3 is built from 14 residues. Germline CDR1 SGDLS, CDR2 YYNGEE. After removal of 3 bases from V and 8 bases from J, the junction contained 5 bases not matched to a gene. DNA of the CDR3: TGTGCCAGCAGCGCAAGCGGGAGGGTGGATGAGCAGTTCTTC. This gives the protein CASSASGRVDEQFF.

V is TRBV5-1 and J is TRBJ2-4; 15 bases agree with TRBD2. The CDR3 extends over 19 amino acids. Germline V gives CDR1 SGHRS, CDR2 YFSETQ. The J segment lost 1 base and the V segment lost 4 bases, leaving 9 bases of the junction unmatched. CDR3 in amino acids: CASSTGLAGGWGAKNIQYF. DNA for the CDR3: TGCGCCAGCAGCACCGGACTAGCGGGAGGGTGGGGGGCCAAAAACATTCAGTACTTC.

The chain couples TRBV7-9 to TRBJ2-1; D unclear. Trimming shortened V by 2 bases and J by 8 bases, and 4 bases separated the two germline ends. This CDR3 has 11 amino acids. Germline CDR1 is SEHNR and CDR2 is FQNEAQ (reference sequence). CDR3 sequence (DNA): TGTGCCAGCAGCTTAATATATGAGCAGTTCTTC. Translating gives CASSLIYEQFF. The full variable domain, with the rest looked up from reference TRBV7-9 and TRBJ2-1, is DTGVSQNPRHKITKRGQNVTFRCDPISEHNRLYWYRQTLGQGPEFLTYFQNEAQLEKSRLLSDRFSAERPKGSFSTLEIQRTEQGDSAMYLCASSLIYEQFFGPGTRLTVL.

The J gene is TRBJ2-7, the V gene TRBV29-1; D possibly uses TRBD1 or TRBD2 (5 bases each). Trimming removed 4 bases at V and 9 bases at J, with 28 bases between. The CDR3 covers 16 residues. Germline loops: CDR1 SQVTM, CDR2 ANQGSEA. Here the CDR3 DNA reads TGCAGCGTTGCTACGCAAGTCGGTGGGGGTTTTAGAGTGCAGTACTTC. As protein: CSVATQVGGGFRVQYF.

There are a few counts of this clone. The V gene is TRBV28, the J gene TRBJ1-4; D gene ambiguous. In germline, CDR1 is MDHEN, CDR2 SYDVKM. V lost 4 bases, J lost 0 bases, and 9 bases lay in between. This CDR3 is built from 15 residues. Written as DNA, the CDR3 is TGTGCCAGCAGTTCCGTACAGTCAACTAATGAAAAACTGTTTTTT. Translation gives CASSSVQSTNEKLFF.

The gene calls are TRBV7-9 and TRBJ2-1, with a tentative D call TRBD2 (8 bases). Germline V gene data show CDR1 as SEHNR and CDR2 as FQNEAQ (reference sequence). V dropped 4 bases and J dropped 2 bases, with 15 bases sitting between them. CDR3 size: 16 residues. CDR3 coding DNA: TGTGCCAGCAGCTCCCGGGAGGGGGCACCCTACAATGAGCAGTTCTTC. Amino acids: CASSSREGAPYNEQFF.

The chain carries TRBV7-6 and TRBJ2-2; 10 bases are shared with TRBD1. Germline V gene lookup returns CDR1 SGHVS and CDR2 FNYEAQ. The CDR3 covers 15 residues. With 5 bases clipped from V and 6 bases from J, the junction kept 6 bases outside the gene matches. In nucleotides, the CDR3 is TGTGCCAGCAGCCCAGGGACAGGGGAGCCCGGGGAGCTGTTTTTT. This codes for CASSPGTGEPGELFF.

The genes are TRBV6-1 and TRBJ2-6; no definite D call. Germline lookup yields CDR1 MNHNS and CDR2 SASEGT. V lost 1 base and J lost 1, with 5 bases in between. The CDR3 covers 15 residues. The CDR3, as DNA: TGTGCCAGCAGTGAAGGACCGTCTGGGGCCAACGTCCTGACTTTC. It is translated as CASSEGPSGANVLTF.

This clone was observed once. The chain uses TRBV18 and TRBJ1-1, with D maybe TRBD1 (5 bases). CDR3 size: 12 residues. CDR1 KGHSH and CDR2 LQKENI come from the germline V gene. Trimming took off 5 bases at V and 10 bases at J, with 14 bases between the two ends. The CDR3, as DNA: TGTGCCAGCTCAGCGGCCCAGGGCGGAGCTTTCTTT. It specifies CASSAAQGGAFF.